The next 14 T cell receptor beta chains were all read from a single sample in a study of shared clonotypes between healthy human individuals. The repertoire was sequenced with immunoSEQ multiplex PCR; TCRdb's copy has only in-frame clones and lacks some. Of some 2,400,000 clones listed, around 95% are singletons. Sequences were obtained from naive CD4+ T cells sorted from blood. Subset denoted: CD45RA+ positively selected. The receptors derive from a man between 18 and 35 years old in good health.

The chain is built from TRBV18 and TRBJ1-3, with a possible D match to TRBD1 (6 bases). CDR1 and CDR2 (germline): KGHSH, LQKENI. The V end was cut by 4 bases, the J end by 0 bases, with 13 bases between. This CDR3 has 16 residues. CDR3 in amino acids: CASSRDRNLSGNTIYF. The CDR3 nucleotides are TGTGCCAGCTCACGTGACAGGAACCTCTCTGGAAACACCATATATTTT. Using reference TRBV18 and TRBJ1-3 for the parts outside the CDR3, the full variable domain is NAGVMQNPRHLVRRRGQEARLRCSPMKGHSHVYWYRQLPEEGLKFMVYLQKENIIDESGMPKERFSAEFPKEGPSILRIQQVVRGDSAAYFCASSRDRNLSGNTIYFGEGSWLTVV.

Concerning this clone: An end of the junction does not agree with germline; a read error may underlie this. The rearrangement joins TRBV4-3 to TRBJ2-3; TRBD2 matches at 10 bases. CDR1 LGHNA and CDR2 YSLEER come from the germline V gene. The length of the CDR3 is 16 residues. DNA of the CDR3: TGCGCCAGCAGCCAAGTCTCTAGCGGGAGCAAAGATACGCAGTATTTT. It is translated as CASSQVSSGSKDTQYF.

The J gene is TRBJ1-6, the V gene TRBV6-1; D is perhaps TRBD1 (5 bases). Germline V CDR1 and CDR2: MNHNS, SASEGT. Trimming shortened V by 2 bases and J by 6 bases, and 17 bases separated the two germline ends. The CDR3 runs to 17 residues. CDR3 nucleotide sequence: TGTGCCAGCAGTGAAATGGAAGGGGTGGTCAGTAATTCACCCCTCCACTTT. This codes for CASSEMEGVVSNSPLHF.

The V gene is TRBV5-1, the J gene TRBJ2-7, with D possibly TRBD1 on 5 matching bases. Trimming stripped 4 bases from V and 0 bases from J, with 14 bases between. The CDR3 runs to 15 residues. The germline gives CDR1 SGHRS, CDR2 YFSETQ. The CDR3 DNA reads TGCGCCAGCAGCCCCCGTGGGGCCCTCTCCTACGAGCAGTACTTC. Its protein product is CASSPRGALSYEQYF.

The chain's CDR3 is CASAYPGGNEKLFF. CDR3 DNA sequence: TGTGCCAGCGCCTATCCGGGGGGGAATGAAAAACTGTTTTTT. J is TRBJ1-4 and V is TRBV28; TRBD1 is a possible D gene (5 bases). Trimming shortened V by 8 bases and J by 5 bases, and 15 bases separated the two germline ends. The CDR3 consists of 14 residues. The germline V gene has CDR1 MDHEN and CDR2 SYDVKM.

This sequence joins TRBV12-2 and TRBJ1-3; the D call in the table, TRBD1, was not verified against the DNA. TRBV12-2 constitutes a pseudogene. The CDR3 spans 15 residues. CDR3 sequence reads: CASRLGGARGNTIYF. DNA of the CDR3: TGTGCAAGTCGCTTAGGGGGCGCGAGGGGAAACACCATATATTTT.

This clone came up once. The genes are TRBV7-2 and TRBJ1-3; TRBD1 matches 7 bases. V dropped 4 bases and J dropped 0; count of bases not matched to a gene: 6. The CDR3 runs 16 residues. CDR1 is SGHTA and CDR2 is FQGNSA in the germline V gene. This CDR3 is CASSSGQQFSGNTIYF. CDR3 nucleotide sequence: TGTGCCAGCAGCTCGGGACAGCAATTCTCTGGAAACACCATATATTTT.

The rearrangement uses TRBV30 and TRBJ1-5; weak D call: TRBD1 (5 bases). Germline V CDR1 and CDR2: GTSNPN, SVGIG (reference sequence). This CDR3 spans 14 amino acids. The germline V and J ends were trimmed by 5 bases and 0 bases, with 11 bases remaining between them. The CDR3 bases are TGTGCCTGGGGGCAGGGTGGTAGCAATCAGCCCCAGCATTTT. Its translation is CAWGQGGSNQPQHF.

The CDR3 DNA reads as TGTGCCAGCAGCTTGGACAGGGGGCACTATGGCTACACCTTC. The encoded protein is CASSLDRGHYGYTF. This chain links TRBV11-2 with TRBJ1-2; 11 nucleotides match TRBD1. This CDR3 spans 14 amino acids. The V and J ends lost 3 bases and 3 bases, in that order; junction bases with no gene match: 0. Germline V gene sequence: CDR1 SGHAT, CDR2 FQNNGV.

This chain joins TRBV2 and TRBJ2-7; weak D call: TRBD1 (7 bases). Deletions cut 8 bases from V and 7 bases from J, with 24 bases between. This CDR3 comprises 15 residues. Per the germline V gene, CDR1 is SNHLY and CDR2 is FYNNEI. As DNA, the CDR3 is TGTGCCAGCCTTCGGGAGAGGGGGCAATCAGGGGAGCAGTACTTC. Protein: CASLRERGQSGEQYF.

The V gene is TRBV13, the J gene TRBJ1-3; 7 bases map to TRBD1. The CDR3 totals 15 residues. Per the germline V gene, CDR1 is PRHDT and CDR2 is FYEKMQ (reference sequence). The J segment lost 2 bases and the V segment lost 5 bases, leaving 6 bases of the junction unmatched. The CDR3 DNA reads as TGTGCCAGCAGCCTTGACAGGGTGACTGGAAACACCATATATTTT. It encodes CASSLDRVTGNTIYF.

V is TRBV14 and J is TRBJ1-5; no definite D call. CDR1 and CDR2 (germline): SGHDN, FVKESK. The CDR3 has 16 residues. Between the trimmed V and J ends, which lost 0 bases and 0 bases, there was a span of 9 bases. CDR3 loop: CASSQEFAASNQPQHF. Here the CDR3 DNA reads TGTGCCAGCAGCCAAGAGTTCGCAGCTAGCAATCAGCCCCAGCATTTT. The whole variable domain, filled in from reference TRBV14 and TRBJ1-5, reads EAGVTQFPSHSVIEKGQTVTLRCDPISGHDNLYWYRRVMGKEIKFLLHFVKESKQDESGMPNNRFLAERTGGTYSTLKVQPAELEDSGVYFCASSQEFAASNQPQHFGDGTRLSIL.

In its sample, this clone was seen a few times. This chain links TRBV19 with TRBJ1-6; 7 bases fit TRBD1. The CDR3 runs 14 residues. After removal of 7 bases from V and 7 bases from J, the junction contained 7 bases not matched to a gene. Germline V gene data show CDR1 as LNHDA and CDR2 as SQIVND (reference sequence). CDR3 in amino acids: CASKQTGFNSPLHF. DNA for the CDR3: TGTGCCAGTAAACAGACAGGGTTCAATTCACCCCTCCACTTT.

About this clone itself: At the DNA level, this CDR3 is encoded by other sequences in the same sample as well. The chain links TRBV28 to TRBJ2-5; 11 bases map to TRBD1. This CDR3 spans 14 amino acids. Germline-derived CDR1 and CDR2 are MDHEN and SYDVKM. After removal of 4 bases from V and 4 bases from J, the junction contained 2 bases not matched to a gene. This chain's CDR3 is CASSSGQGGETQYF. CDR3 DNA: TGTGCCAGCAGTTCGGGACAGGGGGGAGAGACCCAGTACTTC.